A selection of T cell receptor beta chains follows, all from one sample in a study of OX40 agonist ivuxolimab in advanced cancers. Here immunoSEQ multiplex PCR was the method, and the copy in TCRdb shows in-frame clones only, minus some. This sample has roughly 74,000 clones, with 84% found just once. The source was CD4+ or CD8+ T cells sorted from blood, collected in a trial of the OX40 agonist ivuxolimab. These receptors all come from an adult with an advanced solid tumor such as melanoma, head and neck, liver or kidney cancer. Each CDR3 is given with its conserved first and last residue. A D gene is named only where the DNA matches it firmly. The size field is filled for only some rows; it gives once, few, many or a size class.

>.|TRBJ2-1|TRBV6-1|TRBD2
TGTGCCAGCAGGGTTAGCGGGACCTACAATGAGCAGTTCTTC
CASRVSGTYNEQFF
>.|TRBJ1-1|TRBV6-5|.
TGTGCCAGCAGTTACACAAACAGGGTAAACACTGAAGCTTTCTTT
CASSYTNRVNTEAFF
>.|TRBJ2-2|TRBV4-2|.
TGTGCCAGCAGCCAAGGTAACACAAACACCGGGGAGCTGTTTTTT
CASSQGNTNTGELFF
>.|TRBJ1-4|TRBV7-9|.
TGTGCCACCGGGGGCGGTGAAAAACTGTTTTTT
CATGGGEKLFF
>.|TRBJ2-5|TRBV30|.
TGTGCCTGGAACCGACAGGACCAAGAGACCCAGTACTTC
CAWNRQDQETQYF
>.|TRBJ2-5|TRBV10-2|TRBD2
TGCGCCAGCAGAATCGGACTAGCGGGAATCGAGACCCAGTACTTC
CASRIGLAGIETQYF
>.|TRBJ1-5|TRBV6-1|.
TGTGCCAGCAGTGGGGTGATGCCCAGACAGCATTTT
CASSGVMPRQHF
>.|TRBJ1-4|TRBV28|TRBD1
TGTGCCAGCCGGGACAGATTTGCAACTAATGAAAAACTGTTTTTT
CASRDRFATNEKLFF
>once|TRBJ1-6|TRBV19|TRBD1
TGTGCCAGTAGTATATCTCTTAGGGAGGGGGCCGGTTCACCCCTCCACTTT
CASSISLREGAGSPLHF
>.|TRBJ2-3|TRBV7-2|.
TGTGCCAGCAGCTTCATCGGGGGGCAAGATACGCAGTATTTT
CASSFIGGQDTQYF
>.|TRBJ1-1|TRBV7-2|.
TGTGCCAGCAGCTTAGAGGGCAGGGTGAACACTGAAGCTTTCTTT
CASSLEGRVNTEAFF
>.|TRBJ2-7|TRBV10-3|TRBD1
TGTGCCATCAGTGAGAAGGGACAGGGGTACGAGCAGTACTTC
CAISEKGQGYEQYF
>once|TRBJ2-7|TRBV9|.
TGTGCCAGCAGCCCCGGACAGTGGAACGAGCAGTACTTC
CASSPGQWNEQYF
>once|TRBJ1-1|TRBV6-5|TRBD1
TGTGCCAGCAGTAAACAGACAGGGGACACTGAAGCTTTCTTT
CASSKQTGDTEAFF
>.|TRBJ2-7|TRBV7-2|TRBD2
TGTGCCAGCAGCTTAGCAGCGGGGGAAGGGTACGAGCAGTACTTC
CASSLAAGEGYEQYF
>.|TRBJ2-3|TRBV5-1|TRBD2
TGCGCCAGCAGCAGAATTGGACTAGGCACAGATACGCAGTATTTT
CASSRIGLGTDTQYF
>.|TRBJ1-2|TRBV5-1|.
TGCGCCGGTTTACCTCACTATGGCTACACCTTC
CAGLPHYGYTF
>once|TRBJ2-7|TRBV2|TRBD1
TGTGCCAGCAGCGGGGACAGGTTCTATGAGCAGTACTTC
CASSGDRFYEQYF
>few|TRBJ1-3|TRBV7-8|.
TGTGCCAGCAGCTTAGTAGGGACGGATAGAAACACCATATATTTT
CASSLVGTDRNTIYF
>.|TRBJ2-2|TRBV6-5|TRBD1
TGTGCCAGCAGTCGGACAGGGCTAAACACCGGGGAGCTGTTTTTT
CASSRTGLNTGELFF
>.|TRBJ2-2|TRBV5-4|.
TGTGCCAGCAGCGCCCGACTAGTCTCGAACACCGGGGAGCTGTTTTTT
CASSARLVSNTGELFF
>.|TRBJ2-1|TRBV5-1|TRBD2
TGCGCCAGCAGCTTCACATCGGGGGGGGCCGACAATGAGCAGTTCTTC
CASSFTSGGADNEQFF
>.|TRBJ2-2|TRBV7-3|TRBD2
TGTGCCAGCAAAAAAGCGGGAGGGAACACCGGGGAGCTGTTTTTT
CASKKAGGNTGELFF
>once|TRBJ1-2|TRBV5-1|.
TGCGCCAGCAGCTTGACCAGGGCGGACTATGGCTACACCTTC
CASSLTRADYGYTF
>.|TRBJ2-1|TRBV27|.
TGTGCCAGCAGTTCCCGACAAAGCAATGAGCAGTTCTTC
CASSSRQSNEQFF